This passage covers 28 T cell receptor beta chains from one sample sequenced in a study of T cell responses to AZD1222 COVID-19 vaccine. Generated by immunoSEQ multiplex PCR, the TCRdb table keeps only in-frame clones and is missing some. The data contain some 130,000 clones, approximately 94% of them seen just once; the ten biggest clones take up roughly 9%. The sequenced sample was peripheral blood, obtained on day 0 of AZD1222 vaccination. The source of these receptors is an adult in good health.

The chain carries TRBV6-5 and TRBJ1-1; D is perhaps TRBD1 (5 bases). Germline CDR1 and CDR2: MNHEY and SVGAGI. The CDR3 loop spans 14 amino acids. Deletions cut 8 bases from V and 4 bases from J, with 17 bases between. The CDR3 spells CASGTQGPATEAFF. Here the CDR3 DNA reads TGTGCCAGCGGAACCCAGGGTCCGGCCACTGAAGCTTTCTTT.

This clone was observed once. The CDR3 sequence: CASCCEGPYGYTF. The CDR3 DNA follows: TGTGCCAGCTGCTGCGAAGGGCCCTATGGCTACACCTTC. The chain recombines TRBV2 with TRBJ1-2; unclear D gene. Trimming left V 8 bases short and J 4 bases short, with 14 bases between. Germline V gene data show CDR1 as SNHLY and CDR2 as FYNNEI. The CDR3 is 13 residues long.

This chain connects TRBV7-8 to TRBJ2-2, with no clear D. V dropped 0 bases and J dropped 5 bases, with 4 bases sitting between them. The CDR3 is made up of 13 amino acids. The V gene's germline CDR1 is SGHVS and CDR2 FQNEAQ. CDR3: CASSLAETGELFF. DNA for the CDR3: TGTGCCAGCAGCTTAGCAGAAACCGGGGAGCTGTTTTTT.

The V and J genes are TRBV4-3 and TRBJ2-7, with TRBD1 matching over 7 bases. This CDR3 contains 13 residues. Per germline, CDR1 LGHNA and CDR2 YSLEER. V lost 9 bases to trimming and J lost 3 bases; unmatched junction nucleotides: 8. In DNA form, the CDR3 reads TGCGCCAGACGAAGGGGACAGATCTACGAGCAGTACTTC. Amino acid sequence: CARRRGQIYEQYF.

V and J are TRBV27 and TRBJ2-7; possibly TRBD1 or TRBD2 for D (6 bases each). The CDR3 runs 11 residues. CDR1 and CDR2 from the germline V gene are MNHEY and SMNVEV (reference sequence). V gave up 6 bases and J gave up 6 bases, with 9 bases separating them. This chain's CDR3 is CASRGGSEQYF. For the CDR3, the DNA is TGTGCCAGCAGAGGGGGGAGCGAGCAGTACTTC.

V is TRBV28 and J is TRBJ1-4; D call uncertain. The CDR3 has 16 amino acids. The V end lost 6 bases, the J end lost 0 bases, and 14 bases lay between the germline ends. Germline CDR1 reads MDHEN; CDR2 reads SYDVKM. The CDR3 reads CASRQTQAATNEKLFF. The CDR3, as DNA: TGTGCCAGCAGACAGACCCAGGCTGCAACTAATGAAAAACTGTTTTTT.

The chain is built from TRBV7-3 and TRBJ1-2, with 12 bases identical to TRBD1. The germline V gene encodes CDR1 SGHTA and CDR2 FQGTGA. J was trimmed by 4 bases and V by 8 bases; bases with no gene match: 17. CDR3 length: 18 residues. CDR3: CASGFIGTGGRTGYGYTF. DNA of the CDR3: TGTGCCAGCGGTTTTATTGGGACAGGGGGCAGGACGGGCTATGGCTACACCTTC.

This clone was picked up one time. The V call is TRBV6-5, the J call TRBJ2-1, with 9 bases that match TRBD2. The trim removed 2 bases at V and 2 bases at J, leaving 4 bases unmatched. The germline CDR1 and CDR2 sequences are MNHEY and SVGAGI. The length of the CDR3 is 16 residues. The CDR3, as DNA: TGTGCCAGCAGTTACCCTAGCGGGGATCCCTACAATGAGCAGTTCTTC. It specifies CASSYPSGDPYNEQFF.

The chain uses TRBV7-2 and TRBJ1-5; 7 bases map to TRBD1. Germline assignment: CDR1 SGHTA and CDR2 FQGNSA. V lost 7 bases, J lost 1 base, and 13 bases stayed unmatched. The CDR3 loop spans 17 amino acids. CDR3 protein: CASNSPRGGQSNQPQHF. The CDR3 nucleotides are TGTGCCAGCAACTCACCACGCGGGGGACAGAGCAATCAGCCCCAGCATTTT.

This clone was recorded only once. The rearrangement links TRBV7-9 to TRBJ1-5, with D possibly matching TRBD1 (5 bases). The CDR3 sequence is 14 residues long. Germline V gene data show CDR1 as SEHNR and CDR2 as FQNEAQ (reference sequence). Deletions cut 2 bases from V and 11 bases from J, with 16 bases between. The CDR3 coding sequence is TGTGCCAGCAGCTTACATCTAGCAGGGAGTGCCCAGCATTTT. Amino acids: CASSLHLAGSAQHF.

The chain couples TRBV2 to TRBJ1-6, with D perhaps matching TRBD1 (6 bases). CDR1 is SNHLY and CDR2 is FYNNEI in the germline V gene. V was clipped by 2 bases and J by 7 bases, with 27 bases between them. This CDR3 contains 20 residues. CDR3 nucleotides: TGTGCCAGCAGTGAACGCCCGGGACACTTGCTCCTAAGGACGAATTCACCCCTCCACTTT. Amino acid sequence: CASSERPGHLLLRTNSPLHF.

The CDR3 reads CASSRPLDAMGGYTF. In DNA form, the CDR3 reads TGTGCCAGCAGCCGGCCCTTGGACGCAATGGGGGGCTACACCTTC. The genes are TRBV4-2 and TRBJ1-2, with D unclear. The CDR3 is 15 amino acids. Germline V gives CDR1 LGHNA, CDR2 YNFKEQ. Trimming removed 4 bases at V and 8 bases at J, with 20 bases between.

This chain connects TRBV3-1 (or the pseudogene TRBV3-2) to TRBJ1-2; D is uncertain. The germline CDR1 and CDR2 sequences are LGHDT and YNNKEL (reference sequence). Trimming cost V 1 base and J 6 bases, with 3 bases left between them. The CDR3 consists of 11 residues. CDR3 DNA: TGTGCCAGCAGCCAAGGGGATGGCTACACCTTC. Its protein is CASSQGDGYTF.

V usage is TRBV30 and J usage is TRBJ2-1; D is undetermined. The germline gives CDR1 GTSNPN, CDR2 SVGIG (reference sequence). Deletions cut 4 bases from V and 7 bases from J, with 8 bases between. This CDR3 has 11 residues. CDR3 loop: CAWIVGNEQFF. The CDR3 DNA follows: TGTGCCTGGATCGTTGGGAATGAGCAGTTCTTC.

The CDR3 protein is CASSSGQGVLNEQFF. The CDR3 region has the DNA TGTGCCAGCAGCTCCGGACAGGGTGTATTGAATGAGCAGTTCTTC. This chain joins TRBV11-2 and TRBJ2-1; 8 bases map to TRBD1. CDR1 and CDR2 (germline): SGHAT, FQNNGV. With 4 bases clipped from V and 7 bases from J, the junction kept 9 bases outside the gene matches. The CDR3 has 15 amino acids.

V and J are TRBV11-3 and TRBJ2-5; D is uncertain. This CDR3 contains 18 residues. Germline V CDR1 and CDR2: SGHNT, YENEEA. V was shortened by 1 base and J by 1 base, with 19 bases between the two germline ends. This CDR3 is CASSLAGWGRPGQETQYF. CDR3 sequence (DNA): TGTGCCAGCAGCTTAGCTGGGTGGGGTAGACCCGGCCAAGAGACCCAGTACTTC.

The chain has TRBV5-1 and TRBJ2-7; the match to TRBD2 covers 8 bases. Trimming at V came to 0 bases and at J to 1 base, leaving 3 bases not matched to a gene. Per germline, CDR1 SGHRS and CDR2 YFSETQ. This CDR3 is built from 15 residues. Here the CDR3 DNA reads TGCGCCAGCAGCTTGGGACTAGCGCTTTCCTACGAGCAGTACTTC. Translation: CASSLGLALSYEQYF.

The chain carries TRBV7-9 and TRBJ1-6; D is unclear. From germline, CDR1 is SEHNR and CDR2 FQNEAQ (reference sequence). CDR3 length equals 15 residues. V shed 1 base and J shed 7 bases, with 11 bases lying between them. This CDR3 reads CASSLGRVWNSPLHF. CDR3 nucleotide sequence: TGTGCCAGCAGCTTAGGGAGGGTCTGGAATTCACCCCTCCACTTT. The full variable domain, its missing parts supplied by reference TRBV7-9 and TRBJ1-6, is DTGVSQNPRHKITKRGQNVTFRCDPISEHNRLYWYRQTLGQGPEFLTYFQNEAQLEKSRLLSDRFSAERPKGSFSTLEIQRTEQGDSAMYLCASSLGRVWNSPLHFGNGTRLTVT.

This chain joins TRBV3-1 (or the pseudogene TRBV3-2) and TRBJ1-2; perhaps TRBD1 as D (5 bases). There are 15 residues in the CDR3. Trimming shortened V by 3 bases and J by 3 bases, and 14 bases separated the two germline ends. Germline V CDR1 and CDR2: LGHDT, YNNKEL (reference sequence). In DNA form, the CDR3 reads TGTGCCAGCAGCCAGCCAGGGCTGCGGGACTATGGCTACACCTTC. Its translation: CASSQPGLRDYGYTF.

V usage is TRBV18 and J usage is TRBJ1-4, with D possibly being TRBD1 (6 bases). The V end lost 0 bases, the J end lost 5 bases, and 10 bases lay between the germline ends. The germline gives CDR1 KGHSH, CDR2 LQKENI. CDR3 size: 15 residues. CDR3 protein: CASSPPSQGNEKLFF. CDR3 nucleotide sequence: TGTGCCAGCTCACCACCGAGCCAGGGGAATGAAAAACTGTTTTTT.

The rearrangement links TRBV7-8 to TRBJ1-1, with D uncertain. CDR3 length equals 16 residues. The ends were cut back, 5 bases at V and 4 bases at J, with 20 bases in the middle. Germline V gene sequence: CDR1 SGHVS, CDR2 FQNEAQ. CDR3 sequence reads: CASSTRRSTPGTEAFF. CDR3 DNA: TGTGCCAGCAGCACGAGGAGGTCGACTCCGGGCACTGAAGCTTTCTTT.

CDR3 bases: TGCACCAGCAGCCGTGGATATAGCGCTACCTCCTACAATGAGCAGTTCTTC. This gives the protein CTSSRGYSATSYNEQFF. The chain uses TRBV1 and TRBJ2-1; TRBD2 was called by the table and not checked on the DNA. TRBV1 is a pseudogene segment. The CDR3 covers 17 residues.

The J gene is TRBJ1-1, the V gene TRBV19; D is undetermined. V was clipped by 5 bases and J by 1 base, with 8 bases between them. There are 13 residues in the CDR3. Germline CDR1 and CDR2: LNHDA and SQIVND (reference sequence). CDR3 amino acids: CASSANGNTEAFF. The CDR3, as DNA: TGTGCCAGTAGTGCGAACGGGAACACTGAAGCTTTCTTT.

The J gene is TRBJ1-1, the V gene TRBV14, with D perhaps matching TRBD1 (6 bases). CDR3 length: 15 residues. The ends were cut back, 1 base at V and 4 bases at J, with 13 bases in the middle. Germline CDR1 and CDR2: SGHDN and FVKESK. CDR3: CASSQVTGAGTEAFF. The CDR3 DNA sequence: TGTGCCAGCAGCCAAGTAACGGGGGCGGGCACTGAAGCTTTCTTT.

This clone was picked up one time. The CDR3 nucleotides read TGTGCCAGCAGCTCTTCAGGGTACAATGAGCAGTTCTTC. It encodes CASSSSGYNEQFF. This chain connects TRBV5-4 to TRBJ2-1; a weak D match, TRBD1 (5 bases). Looked up from germline, CDR1 is SGHNT and CDR2 is YYREEE (reference sequence). V was shortened by 3 bases and J by 4 bases, with 8 bases between the two germline ends. CDR3 size: 13 residues.

CDR3 region: CASSLEGAGNEQFF. As DNA, the CDR3 is TGTGCCAGCAGCCTCGAGGGCGCTGGCAATGAGCAGTTCTTC. V usage is TRBV5-6 and J usage is TRBJ2-1; TRBD2 might be the D (5 bases). The CDR3 is 14 residues long. CDR1 SGHDT and CDR2 YYEEEE come from the germline V gene. The V gene lost 4 bases and the J gene lost 6 bases, with 14 bases spanning the gap.

V is TRBV29-1 and J is TRBJ1-1; TRBD1 aligns across 10 bases. Looked up from germline, CDR1 is SQVTM and CDR2 is ANQGSEA. The CDR3 spans 12 residues. Trimming at V came to 6 bases and at J to 8 bases, leaving 6 bases not matched to a gene. Here the CDR3 reads CSVGQGSREAFF. The CDR3 nucleotides read TGCAGCGTGGGACAGGGGAGTAGAGAAGCTTTCTTT.

The gene calls are TRBV2 and TRBJ2-1; no definite D call. V gave up 8 bases and J gave up 6 bases, with 8 bases separating them. Per the germline V gene, CDR1 is SNHLY and CDR2 is FYNNEI. The CDR3 runs 11 residues. The CDR3 region has the DNA TGTGCCAGCGAGGCAGGCAATGAGCAGTTCTTC. This gives the protein CASEAGNEQFF.